This entry is about one TCR beta chain. The sample originates from a study of T cell changes during pregnancy in multiple sclerosis. CDR3 length equals 14 residues. The germline gives CDR1 SGHTA, CDR2 FQGNSA. The V and J ends lost 4 bases and 0 bases respectively, with 10 bases between them. The table came from immunoSEQ multiplex PCR; TCRdb's copy has only in-frame clones and leaves some out. The table has some 93,000 clones, roughly 91% seen once; the top ten hold more than 1.5%. The V call is TRBV7-2, the J call TRBJ2-7; D is perhaps TRBD1 (6 bases). The sample was peripheral blood, taken after pregnancy. This clonotype originated in a female donor in good health, enrolled as a control in a pregnancy study. The CDR3 DNA follows: TGTGCCAGCAGCTCACGACAGGTCTCCTACGAGCAGTACTTC. Amino acid sequence: CASSSRQVSYEQYF.